This T cell receptor (beta chain) derives from a study of cytomegalovirus exposure and HLA in healthy donors. Findings of the study overall: Productive status was seen about 87% or about 30% of the time for most TCR beta V segments in an earlier analysis. Confirmation was obtained in vitro that a few CMV-associated chains are specific for CMV antigens.

Use of 60 Vbeta and 13 Jbeta primers characterized the PCR. Assay: immunoSEQ multiplex PCR; the TCRdb copy retains only in-frame clones and omits some. The sample carries 130,000 or so clones, roughly 76% recorded once. A word on this clone: What it binds is unknown.

Germline V CDR1 and CDR2: SGDLS, YYNGEE. CDR3 length: 15 residues. The genes are TRBV9 and TRBJ2-5, with a tentative D call TRBD2 (6 bases). Judging by the DNA end, TRBJ2-7 fits better; the J call may be wrong. The sequencing input was PBMCs. The origin of this receptor is a female donor in good health and CMV-seronegative. As DNA, the CDR3 is TGTGCCAGCAGCTCCGAGGCTAGCGCTTACTACGAGCAGTACTTC. Translated: CASSSEASAYYEQYF.